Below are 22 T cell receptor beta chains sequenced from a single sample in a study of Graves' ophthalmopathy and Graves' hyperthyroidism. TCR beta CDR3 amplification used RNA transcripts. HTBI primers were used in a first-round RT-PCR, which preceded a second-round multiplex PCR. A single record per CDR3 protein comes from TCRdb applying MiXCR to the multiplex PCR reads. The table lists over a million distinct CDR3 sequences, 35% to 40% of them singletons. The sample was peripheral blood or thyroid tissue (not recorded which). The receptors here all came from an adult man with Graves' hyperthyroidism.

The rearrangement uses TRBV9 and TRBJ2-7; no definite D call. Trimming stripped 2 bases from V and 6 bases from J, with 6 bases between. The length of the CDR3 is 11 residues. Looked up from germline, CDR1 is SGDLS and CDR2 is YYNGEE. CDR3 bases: TGTGCCAGCAGCGTGGTATCCGAGCAGTACTTC. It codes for CASSVVSEQYF.

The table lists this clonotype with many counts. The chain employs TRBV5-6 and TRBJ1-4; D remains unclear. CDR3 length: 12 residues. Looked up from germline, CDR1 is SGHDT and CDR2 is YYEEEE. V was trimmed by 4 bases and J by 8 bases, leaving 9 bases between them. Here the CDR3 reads CASSISAEKLFF. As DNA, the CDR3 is TGTGCCAGCAGCATATCAGCCGAAAAACTGTTTTTT.

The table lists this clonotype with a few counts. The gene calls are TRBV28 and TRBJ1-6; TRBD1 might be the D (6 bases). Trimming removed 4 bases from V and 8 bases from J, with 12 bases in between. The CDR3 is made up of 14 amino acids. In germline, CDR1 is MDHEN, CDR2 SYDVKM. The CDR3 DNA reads TGTGCCAGCAGTTCACAGGGCACCCATTCACCCCTCCACTTT. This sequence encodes CASSSQGTHSPLHF.

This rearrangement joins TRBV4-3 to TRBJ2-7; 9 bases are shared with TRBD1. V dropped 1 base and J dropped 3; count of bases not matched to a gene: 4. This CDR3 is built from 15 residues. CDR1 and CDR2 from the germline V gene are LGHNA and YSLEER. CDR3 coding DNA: TGCGCCAGCAGCCAAGGCGGGACAGGGATCTACGAGCAGTACTTC. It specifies CASSQGGTGIYEQYF.

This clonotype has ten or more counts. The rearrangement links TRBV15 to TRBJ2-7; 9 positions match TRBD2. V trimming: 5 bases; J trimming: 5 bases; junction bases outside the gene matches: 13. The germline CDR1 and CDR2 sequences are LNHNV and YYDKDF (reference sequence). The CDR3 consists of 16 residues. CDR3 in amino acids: CATSLAGGTYPDEQYF. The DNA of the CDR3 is TGTGCCACCAGCTTGGCGGGAGGGACTTACCCCGACGAGCAGTACTTC.

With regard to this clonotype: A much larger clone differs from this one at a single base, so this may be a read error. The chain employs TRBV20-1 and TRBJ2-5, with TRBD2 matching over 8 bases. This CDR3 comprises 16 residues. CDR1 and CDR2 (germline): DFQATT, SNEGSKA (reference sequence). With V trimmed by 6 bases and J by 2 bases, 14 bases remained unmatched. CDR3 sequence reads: CSAASPIAGIQETQYF. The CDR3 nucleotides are TGCAGTGCGGCTTCCCCCATAGCGGGGATTCAAGAGACCCAGTACTTC.

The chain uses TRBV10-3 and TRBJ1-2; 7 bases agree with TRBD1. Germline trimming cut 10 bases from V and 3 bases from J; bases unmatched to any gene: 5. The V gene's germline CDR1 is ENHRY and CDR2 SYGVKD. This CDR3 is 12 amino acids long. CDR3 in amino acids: CATRTGDYGYTF. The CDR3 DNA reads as TGTGCCACTCGGACAGGCGACTATGGCTACACCTTC.

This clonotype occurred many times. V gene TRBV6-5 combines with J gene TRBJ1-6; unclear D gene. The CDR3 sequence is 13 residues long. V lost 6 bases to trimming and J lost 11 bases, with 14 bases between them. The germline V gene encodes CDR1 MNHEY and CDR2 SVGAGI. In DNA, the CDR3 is TGTGCCAGCAGCCCCCGGGATTCAACACCCCTCCACTTT. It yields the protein CASSPRDSTPLHF.

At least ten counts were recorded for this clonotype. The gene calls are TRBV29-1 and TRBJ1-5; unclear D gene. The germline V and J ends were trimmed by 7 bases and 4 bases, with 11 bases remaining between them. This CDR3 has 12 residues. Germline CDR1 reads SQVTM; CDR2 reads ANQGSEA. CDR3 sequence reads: CSAGLANQPQHF. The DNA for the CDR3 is TGCAGCGCCGGCCTTGCAAATCAGCCCCAGCATTTT. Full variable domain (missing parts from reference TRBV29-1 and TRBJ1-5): SAVISQKPSRDICQRGTSLTIQCQVDSQVTMMFWYRQQPGQSLTLIATANQGSEATYESGFVIDKFPISRPNLTFSTLTVSNMSPEDSSIYLCSAGLANQPQHFGDGTRLSIL.

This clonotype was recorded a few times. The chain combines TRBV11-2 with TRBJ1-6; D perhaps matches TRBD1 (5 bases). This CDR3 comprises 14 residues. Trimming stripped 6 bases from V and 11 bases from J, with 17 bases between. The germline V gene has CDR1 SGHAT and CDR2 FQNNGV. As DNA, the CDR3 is TGTGCCAGCAGTCATCCGGGACGGGGGACACCCCTCCACTTT. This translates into CASSHPGRGTPLHF.

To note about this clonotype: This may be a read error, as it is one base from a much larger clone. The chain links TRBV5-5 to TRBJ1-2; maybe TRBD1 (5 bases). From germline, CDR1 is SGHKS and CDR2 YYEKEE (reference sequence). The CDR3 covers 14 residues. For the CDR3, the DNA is TGCGCCAGCAGCTTGGGGGTCACGGGCTGTGGCTACACCTTC. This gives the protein CASSLGVTGCGYTF.

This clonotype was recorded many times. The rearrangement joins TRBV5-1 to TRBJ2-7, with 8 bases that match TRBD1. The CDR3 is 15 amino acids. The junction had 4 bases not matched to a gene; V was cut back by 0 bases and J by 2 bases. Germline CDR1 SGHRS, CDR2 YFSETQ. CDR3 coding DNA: TGCGCCAGCAGCTTGGATGGGACAGGACCCTACGAGCAGTACTTC. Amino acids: CASSLDGTGPYEQYF.

CDR3 region: CASSQGQGALGQPQHF. The CDR3, as DNA: TGTGCCAGCAGCCAGGGACAGGGGGCGCTCGGTCAGCCCCAGCATTTT. V and J are TRBV12-3 or TRBV12-4 and TRBJ1-5; 12 bases map to TRBD1. V shed 6 bases, J shed 6 bases, and the junction held 9 bases outside the gene matches. This CDR3 has 16 residues.

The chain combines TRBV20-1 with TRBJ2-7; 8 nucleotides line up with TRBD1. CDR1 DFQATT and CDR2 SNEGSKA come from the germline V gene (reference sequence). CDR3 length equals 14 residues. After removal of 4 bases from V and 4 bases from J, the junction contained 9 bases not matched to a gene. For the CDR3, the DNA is TGCAGTGCTACCCCAGGACAGGGTGTTTACGAGCAGTACTTC. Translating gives CSATPGQGVYEQYF.

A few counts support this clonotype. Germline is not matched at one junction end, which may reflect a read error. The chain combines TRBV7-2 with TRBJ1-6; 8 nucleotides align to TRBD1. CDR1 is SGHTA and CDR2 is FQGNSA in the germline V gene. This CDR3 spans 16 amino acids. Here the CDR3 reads CASSQDRTGRNSPLHF. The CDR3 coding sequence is TGCGCCAGCAGCCAAGATCGGACAGGGCGGAATTCACCCCTCCACTTT.

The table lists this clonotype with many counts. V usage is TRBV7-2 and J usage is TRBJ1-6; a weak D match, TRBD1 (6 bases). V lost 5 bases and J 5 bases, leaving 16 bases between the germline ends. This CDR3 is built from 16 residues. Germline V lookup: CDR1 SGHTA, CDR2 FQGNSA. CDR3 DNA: TGTGCCAGCAGCAGCCCCCAGGGGAGCCATAATTCACCCCTCCACTTT. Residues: CASSSPQGSHNSPLHF.

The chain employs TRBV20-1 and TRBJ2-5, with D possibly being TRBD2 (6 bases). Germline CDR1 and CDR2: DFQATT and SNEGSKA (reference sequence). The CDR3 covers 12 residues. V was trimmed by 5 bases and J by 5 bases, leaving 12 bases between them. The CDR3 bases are TGCAGTGCTTGGGACTCGGATGAGACCCAGTACTTC. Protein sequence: CSAWDSDETQYF.

In DNA, the CDR3 is TGTGCCAGCAGCCCTACTCCCGATGCCCTCCACTTT. Translation gives CASSPTPDALHF. This chain connects TRBV28 to TRBJ1-6; D gene unclear. CDR3 length equals 12 residues. V dropped 6 bases and J dropped 14 bases, with 14 bases sitting between them. CDR1 MDHEN and CDR2 SYDVKM come from the germline V gene.

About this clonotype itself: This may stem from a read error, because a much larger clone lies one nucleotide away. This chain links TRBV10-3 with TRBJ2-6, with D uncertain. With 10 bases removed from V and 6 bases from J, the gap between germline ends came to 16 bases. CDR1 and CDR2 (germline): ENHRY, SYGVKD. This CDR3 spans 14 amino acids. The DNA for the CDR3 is TGTGCCAGCACGCCCGTGCCTGAGGCCAACGTCCTGACTTTC. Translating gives CASTPVPEANVLTF.

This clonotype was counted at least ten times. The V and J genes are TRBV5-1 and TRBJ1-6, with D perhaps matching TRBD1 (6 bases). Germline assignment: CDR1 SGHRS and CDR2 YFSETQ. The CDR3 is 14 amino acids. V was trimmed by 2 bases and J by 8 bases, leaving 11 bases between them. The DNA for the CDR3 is TGCGCCAGCAGCTTCTTGGGGGGCGATTCACCCCTCCACTTT. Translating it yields CASSFLGGDSPLHF.

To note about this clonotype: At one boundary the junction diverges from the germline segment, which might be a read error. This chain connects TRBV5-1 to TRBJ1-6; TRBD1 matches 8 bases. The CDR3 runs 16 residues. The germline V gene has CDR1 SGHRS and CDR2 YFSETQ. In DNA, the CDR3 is TGTGCCAGCAGCTTGTTAATCGGACAGGGAGGTTCACCCCTCCACTTT. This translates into CASSLLIGQGGSPLHF.

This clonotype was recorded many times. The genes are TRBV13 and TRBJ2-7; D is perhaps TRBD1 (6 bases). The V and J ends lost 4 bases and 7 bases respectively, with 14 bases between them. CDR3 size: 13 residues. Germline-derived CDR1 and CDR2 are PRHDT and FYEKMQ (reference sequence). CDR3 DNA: TGTGCCAGCAGCTCAGAGGGGGTGAGGGAGCAGTACTTC. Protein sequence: CASSSEGVREQYF.